The T cell receptor (beta chain) described here comes from a study of long-term antiretroviral therapy in people with HIV. In the case of this clone: Its cognate antigen is unknown.

One or more pre-ART and two or more post-ART PBMC samples were available from each donor. Running of the v3.0 immunoSEQ assay took place at survey level. Sequencing was performed with immunoSEQ multiplex PCR; in TCRdb, only in-frame clones are kept and a portion is missing. The sample records 19,000 or so clones, approximately 84% being singletons. Study-level points and caveats: Versus controls, repertoires in people with HIV had narrower CDR3 length ranges.

Trimming cost V 4 bases and J 8 bases; bases outside gene matches: 3. Germline assignment: CDR1 DFQATT and CDR2 SNEGSKA (reference sequence). The CDR3 sequence is 11 residues long. The source material was unsorted PBMCs, sampled 0.9 years after starting antiretroviral therapy. The clonotype was recovered from a man younger than 35 with HIV. The rearrangement links TRBV20-1 to TRBJ2-3, with 7 nucleotides matching TRBD1. The CDR3: CSAKTGPTQYF. The CDR3 DNA sequence: TGCAGTGCTAAGACAGGGCCTACGCAGTATTTT.